This T cell receptor (beta chain) was recorded in a study of blood T cell repertoires in COVID-19. About the research overall: COVID-19 samples, acute and convalescent, were from the United States, Italy and Spain. PBMCs, B-cell-depleted T cells, or T cells provided the cDNA or gDNA that made up the material.

Authors' data handling: Using reference gene primer amplification, nucleated cell counts were estimated. The assay was immunoSEQ multiplex PCR, and TCRdb's table has in-frame clones only and misses some. The V and J calls and clone size come from that table; D and trimming were worked out from the DNA. The sample lists approximately 240,000 clones; 70% to 90% were seen once. The specimen was peripheral blood. The sequence derives from a man aged 50 to 60 with acute or convalescent COVID-19.

The CDR3 nucleotides read TGTGCCAGCAGCTTGGAGGGAGGGACTAGCGGGGGACTAGAGGAGTACTTC. Translated, it gives CASSLEGGTSGGLEEYF. J is TRBJ2-7 and V is TRBV5-4, with 14 bases matching TRBD2. Trimming at V came to 0 bases and at J to 11 bases, leaving 13 bases not matched to a gene. Germline assignment: CDR1 SGHNT and CDR2 YYREEE (reference sequence). This CDR3 is built from 17 residues.